These 7 T cell receptor beta chains share one sample of origin, sequenced in a study of identical twins' blood T cells. TCRdb independently ran MiXCR on the 5' RACE reads; one entry per CDR3 protein. The sample has 350,000 to 400,000 distinct CDR3 sequences, about 28% seen once. Sequenced input: PBMCs. The receptor source for this set is a woman between 18 and 55 years old in good health.

The chain joins TRBV5-1 to TRBJ1-1; D remains unclear. Trimming pared 4 bases from V and 5 bases from J, leaving 15 bases between. Germline V CDR1 and CDR2: SGHRS, YFSETQ. CDR3 size: 14 residues. In DNA form, the CDR3 reads TGCGCCAGCAGCGCACGGCGCTCGGGGACTGAAGCTTTCTTT. It encodes CASSARRSGTEAFF. Using reference TRBV5-1 and TRBJ1-1 for the parts outside the CDR3, the full variable domain is KAGVTQTPRYLIKTRGQQVTLSCSPISGHRSVSWYQQTPGQGLQFLFEYFSETQRNKGNFPGRFSGRQFSNSRSEMNVSTLELGDSALYLCASSARRSGTEAFFGQGTRLTVV.

Many counts were recorded for this clonotype. This chain connects TRBV29-1 to TRBJ1-2; possible D gene TRBD1, 5 bases. Germline lookup yields CDR1 SQVTM and CDR2 ANQGSEA. The CDR3 runs 13 residues. The V and J ends lost 6 bases and 3 bases respectively, with 14 bases between them. The CDR3 spells CSVTGTQDYGYTF. The DNA of the CDR3 is TGCAGCGTGACCGGGACCCAAGACTATGGCTACACCTTC. Full variable domain (missing parts from reference TRBV29-1 and TRBJ1-2): SAVISQKPSRDICQRGTSLTIQCQVDSQVTMMFWYRQQPGQSLTLIATANQGSEATYESGFVIDKFPISRPNLTFSTLTVSNMSPEDSSIYLCSVTGTQDYGYTFGSGTRLTVV.

This chain joins TRBV6-2 or TRBV6-3 and TRBJ2-1; D might be TRBD2 (6 bases). V lost 4 bases and J 8 bases, leaving 15 bases between the germline ends. The CDR3 runs to 14 residues. Germline V CDR1 and CDR2: MNHEY, SVGEGT. The CDR3 reads CASSSRLVHDEQFF. In DNA form, the CDR3 reads TGTGCCAGCAGTTCCAGACTAGTCCACGATGAGCAGTTCTTC.

As to this clonotype: One junction end does not reproduce the germline sequence, and a read error may be involved. This sequence joins TRBV20-1 and TRBJ1-1; 7 nucleotides agree with TRBD1. Germline CDR1 DFQATT, CDR2 SNEGSKA (reference sequence). The CDR3 is 14 residues long. In DNA form, the CDR3 reads TGCATTGCTTACCAGGGGGGGAGGAGTACTGAAGCTTTCTTT. Its translation: CIAYQGGRSTEAFF.

The CDR3 DNA follows: TGCAGTGCTAGTGGGCTTAGCCACAATGAGCAGTTCTTC. As protein: CSASGLSHNEQFF. The gene calls are TRBV20-1 and TRBJ2-1; D uncertain. In germline, CDR1 is DFQATT, CDR2 SNEGSKA (reference sequence). The ends were cut back, 3 bases at V and 5 bases at J, with 11 bases in the middle. The CDR3 contains 13 residues.

This clonotype was picked up a small number of times. The chain's CDR3 is CASSRWGLDEKLFF. In nucleotides, the CDR3 is TGTGCCAGCTCCAGATGGGGTTTAGATGAAAAACTGTTTTTT. This chain links TRBV2 with TRBJ1-4; D is uncertain. Germline lookup yields CDR1 SNHLY and CDR2 FYNNEI. V lost 8 bases, J lost 6 bases, and 16 bases lay in between. The length of the CDR3 is 14 residues.

The chain is built from TRBV10-3 and TRBJ2-1, with no clear D. The V gene's germline CDR1 is ENHRY and CDR2 SYGVKD. There are 13 residues in the CDR3. V was shortened by 7 bases and J by 5 bases, with 12 bases between the two germline ends. CDR3 coding DNA: TGTGCCATCAAGGGCCAGAACCACAATGAGCAGTTCTTC. Encoded protein: CAIKGQNHNEQFF.